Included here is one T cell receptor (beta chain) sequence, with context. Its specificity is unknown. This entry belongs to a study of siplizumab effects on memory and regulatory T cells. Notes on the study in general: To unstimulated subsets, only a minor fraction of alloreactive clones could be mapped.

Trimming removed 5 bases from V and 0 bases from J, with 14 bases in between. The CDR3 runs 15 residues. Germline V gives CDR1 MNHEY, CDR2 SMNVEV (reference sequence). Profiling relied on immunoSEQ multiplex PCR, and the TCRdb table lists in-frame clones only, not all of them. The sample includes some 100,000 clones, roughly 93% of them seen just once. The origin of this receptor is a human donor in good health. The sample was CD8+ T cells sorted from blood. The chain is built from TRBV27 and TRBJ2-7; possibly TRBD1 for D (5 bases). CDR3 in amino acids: CASSPETDYSYEQYF. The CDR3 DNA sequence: TGTGCCAGCAGTCCCGAGACAGATTACTCCTACGAGCAGTACTTC.